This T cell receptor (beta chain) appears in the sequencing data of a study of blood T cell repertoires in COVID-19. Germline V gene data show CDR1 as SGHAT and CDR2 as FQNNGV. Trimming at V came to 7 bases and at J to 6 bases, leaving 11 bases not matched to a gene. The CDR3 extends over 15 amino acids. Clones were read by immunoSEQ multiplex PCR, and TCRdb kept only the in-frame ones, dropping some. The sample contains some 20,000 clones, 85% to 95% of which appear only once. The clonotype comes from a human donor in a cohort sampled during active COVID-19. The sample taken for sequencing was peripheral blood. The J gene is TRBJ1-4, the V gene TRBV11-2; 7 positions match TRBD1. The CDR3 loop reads CASTKIRDSDEKLFF. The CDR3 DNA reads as TGTGCCAGCACCAAAATCCGGGACAGTGATGAAAAACTGTTTTTT.